This T cell receptor beta chain was documented in a study of Graves' ophthalmopathy and Graves' hyperthyroidism. Notes on the study in general: At roughly 67% sensitivity and 72.22% specificity, the model predicted progression of the ophthalmopathy.

TCR beta CDR3 amplification used RNA transcripts. Investigators did first-round RT-PCR with HTBI primers, then second-round multiplex PCR. TCRdb analysed the multiplex PCR reads with MiXCR anew, one entry per CDR3 protein. The sample includes about 480,000 distinct CDR3 sequences, approximately 14% of them seen just once. The CDR3 loop spans 13 amino acids. The ends were cut back, 7 bases at V and 0 bases at J, with 7 bases in the middle. Germline loops: CDR1 MNHNS, CDR2 SASEGT. This clonotype showed up many times. No antigen is known for it. Having ophthalmopathy, the donors showed moderate-to-severe activity, CAS ≥3 and NOSPECS ≥4, with disease lasting under 3 months. Patients were diagnosed from clinical symptoms, serum thyroxine, TRAb, thyroid ultrasound and orbital computed tomography. Sampling 10 ml of fresh peripheral blood provided the PBMCs.

The receptor was isolated from a woman aged 25 to 45 with Graves' ophthalmopathy. Sequencing was done on a sample of blood. J is TRBJ1-3 and V is TRBV6-1; D is unresolved. The CDR3 sequence is CASKGNSGNTIYF. The CDR3 DNA reads TGTGCCAGCAAAGGGAACTCTGGAAACACCATATATTTT.